This TCR beta chain is from a study of T cells after somatic rescue of genetic block. Repertoires were generated with immunoSEQ multiplex PCR, while TCRdb's copy carries only in-frame clones and drops some. In the table there are roughly 15,000 clones, approximately 70% of which are singletons. After removal of 3 bases from V and 4 bases from J, the junction contained 2 bases not matched to a gene. The germline CDR1 and CDR2 sequences are KGHSH and LQKENI. The length of the CDR3 is 14 residues. The chain carries TRBV18 and TRBJ1-5, with 8 nucleotides matching TRBD1. The sequencing sample was made of peripheral blood mononuclear cells (PBMCs). This TCR came from a boy aged 5-17 years. CDR3 DNA: TGTGCCAGCTCACCGGGACAGGTTAATCAGCCCCAGCATTTT. Translating gives CASSPGQVNQPQHF. The complete variable domain, with remaining parts taken from reference TRBV18 and TRBJ1-5, reads NAGVMQNPRHLVRRRGQEARLRCSPMKGHSHVYWYRQLPEEGLKFMVYLQKENIIDESGMPKERFSAEFPKEGPSILRIQQVVRGDSAAYFCASSPGQVNQPQHFGDGTRLSIL.